Presented here are 23 T cell receptor beta chains from one specimen sequenced in a study of blood T cells in healthy people across ages. For the second PCR, which ran for roughly 7 to 11 cycles, a sample-barcoded 5' primer and a J-beta primer mix were used. TCRdb used MiXCR to reprocess the 5' RACE reads, holding one entry per CDR3 protein. Altogether about 630,000 distinct CDR3 sequences are present, approximately 21% being singletons, with the ten largest covering roughly 3.9%. Sequencing input: blood. The receptors were sampled from a man aged 65-85 years in good health.

V is TRBV7-9 and J is TRBJ2-7; tentative D call: TRBD2 (5 bases). The CDR3 loop spans 15 amino acids. Germline CDR1 SEHNR, CDR2 FQNEAQ (reference sequence). The germline V and J ends were trimmed by 5 bases and 0 bases, with 14 bases remaining between them. The CDR3: CASSPSSISSYEQYV. The CDR3 DNA reads as TGTGCCAGCAGCCCTAGCAGTATTAGCTCCTACGAGCAGTACGTC.

This clonotype has a count of ten or more. The chain is built from TRBV6-2 or TRBV6-3 and TRBJ2-7; unclear D gene. V gave up 6 bases and J gave up 2 bases, with 11 bases separating them. The germline gives CDR1 MNHEY, CDR2 SVGEGT. This CDR3 contains 13 residues. DNA of the CDR3: TGTGCCAGCAGGGTCGGGCGGCCCTACGAGCAGTACTTC. Translation gives CASRVGRPYEQYF.

This clonotype was seen at least ten times. This chain connects TRBV12-3 or TRBV12-4 to TRBJ2-7; D call uncertain. The CDR3 consists of 11 residues. Trimming cost V 1 base and J 5 bases, with 3 bases left between them. CDR3 in amino acids: CASSLVHEQYF. CDR3 DNA: TGTGCCAGCAGTTTAGTCCACGAGCAGTACTTC.

This clonotype was counted only a few times. The chain uses TRBV6-6 and TRBJ2-7; 9 positions match TRBD2. The germline V gene has CDR1 MNHNY and CDR2 SVGAGI (reference sequence). V lost 5 bases, J lost 7 bases, and 3 bases stayed unmatched. CDR3 length: 12 residues. CDR3 DNA sequence: TGTGCCAGCAGTAACGGACTAGCGGAGCAGTACTTC. This sequence encodes CASSNGLAEQYF.

This clonotype showed up just a few times. The chain links TRBV5-1 to TRBJ2-3; the D call may be TRBD1 or TRBD2 (6 bases each). In germline, CDR1 is SGHRS, CDR2 YFSETQ. V shed 7 bases and J shed 5 bases, with 26 bases lying between them. This CDR3 contains 17 residues. In DNA form, the CDR3 reads TGCGCCAGCGGCCTCATATTCCCTTCGGGGGCAGGAGATACGCAGTATTTT. This translates into CASGLIFPSGAGDTQYF.

V is TRBV5-1 and J is TRBJ2-5; 9 nucleotides align to TRBD2. The J call may be in error: the DNA end matches TRBJ2-1 better. Germline-derived CDR1 and CDR2 are SGHRS and YFSETQ. This CDR3 comprises 17 residues. CDR3 sequence reads: CASSLDLSGRPGNEQFF. Here the CDR3 DNA reads TGCGCCAGCAGCTTGGACCTGAGCGGGAGGCCGGGGAATGAGCAGTTCTTC.

The rearrangement joins TRBV5-5 to TRBJ1-2, with D perhaps matching TRBD1 (5 bases). The V gene lost 4 bases and the J gene lost 3 bases, with 10 bases spanning the gap. The CDR3 has 13 residues. Germline CDR1 reads SGHKS; CDR2 reads YYEKEE (reference sequence). Written as DNA, the CDR3 is TGTGCCAGCAGCCCTCTAGGGGACTATGGCTACACCTTC. Its protein product is CASSPLGDYGYTF.

This clonotype has a handful of counts. This chain joins TRBV7-2 and TRBJ2-7, with 9 bases that match TRBD1. This CDR3 has 17 residues. Looked up from germline, CDR1 is SGHTA and CDR2 is FQGNSA. The V and J ends lost 2 bases and 2 bases, in that order; junction bases with no gene match: 10. The CDR3 region is CASSLPQGADFTYEQYF. The CDR3 DNA follows: TGTGCCAGCAGCTTACCACAGGGGGCCGATTTTACCTACGAGCAGTACTTC.

This clonotype was observed a handful of times. The junction differs from germline at one of its ends, possibly a read error. The chain has TRBV12-3 or TRBV12-4 and TRBJ2-5, with D perhaps TRBD1 (6 bases). This CDR3 has 13 amino acids. CDR3 bases: TGTGCCAGCAGCCAGAGGGGGATAGAGGCCCAGTACTTC. Protein: CASSQRGIEAQYF.

The sample holds many counts of this clonotype. The J gene is TRBJ2-4, the V gene TRBV27; no clear D. The CDR3 runs to 15 residues. The V gene's germline CDR1 is MNHEY and CDR2 SMNVEV (reference sequence). V lost 2 bases, J lost 0 bases, and 8 bases lay in between. CDR3 bases: TGTGCCAGCAGTTTAACAGCGCTAGCCAAAAACATTCAGTACTTC. Protein: CASSLTALAKNIQYF.

This clonotype was detected a few times. The V call is TRBV18, the J call TRBJ1-1, with D maybe TRBD1 (5 bases). This CDR3 region has 15 residues. Looked up from germline, CDR1 is KGHSH and CDR2 is LQKENI. V lost 0 bases to trimming and J lost 1 base, with 9 bases between them. Written as DNA, the CDR3 is TGTGCCAGCTCACCACCGGGACCGAGGAACACTGAAGCTTTCTTT. Protein sequence: CASSPPGPRNTEAFF.

This clonotype was seen more than once but under ten times. The chain couples TRBV20-1 to TRBJ2-1, with 9 bases that match TRBD1. The CDR3 spans 14 residues. Germline lookup yields CDR1 DFQATT and CDR2 SNEGSKA (reference sequence). V trimming: 0 bases; J trimming: 5 bases; junction bases outside the gene matches: 2. CDR3 DNA sequence: TGCAGTGCTAGAGAGGGACAGGGAAACAATGAGCAGTTCTTC. It is translated as CSAREGQGNNEQFF.

The V and J genes are TRBV7-9 and TRBJ1-1; D uncertain. Germline values: CDR1 SEHNR, CDR2 FQNEAQ (reference sequence). The V and J ends lost 6 bases and 12 bases respectively, with 14 bases between them. The CDR3 is 11 amino acids. The CDR3: CASSWYEFSFF. The CDR3 DNA follows: TGTGCCAGCAGTTGGTACGAGTTTTCTTTCTTT.

The sample holds a few counts of this clonotype. The V gene is TRBV28, the J gene TRBJ2-7; possible D gene TRBD1, 5 bases. Germline assignment: CDR1 MDHEN and CDR2 SYDVKM. The CDR3 is made up of 14 amino acids. V lost 3 bases to trimming and J lost 3 bases, with 12 bases between them. The CDR3 loop is CASSLIRTNYEQYF. For the CDR3, the DNA is TGTGCCAGCAGTTTGATCAGGACAAACTACGAGCAGTACTTC.

Regarding this clonotype: A read error may explain this, as a much larger clone is one base away. The chain employs TRBV10-3 and TRBJ2-3; 12 bases align to TRBD2. Germline V gene data show CDR1 as ENHRY and CDR2 as SYGVKD. This CDR3 spans 18 amino acids. CDR3 sequence reads: CAVSESLAGGPSTDTQYF. The CDR3 DNA follows: TGTGCCGTCAGTGAGTCCCTAGCGGGAGGGCCGAGCACAGATACGCAGTATTTT.

This clonotype was seen many times. This chain links TRBV11-2 with TRBJ2-1; TRBD2 might be the D (5 bases). The CDR3 has 16 amino acids. The germline V and J ends were trimmed by 1 base and 0 bases, with 10 bases remaining between them. Germline CDR1 is SGHAT and CDR2 is FQNNGV. For the CDR3, the DNA is TGTGCCAGCAGCTTAGTAGAGCGGAGCTCCTACAATGAGCAGTTCTTC. This translates into CASSLVERSSYNEQFF.

This chain connects TRBV5-1 to TRBJ1-5; perhaps TRBD1 as D (5 bases). CDR3 size: 13 residues. CDR1 and CDR2 from the germline V gene are SGHRS and YFSETQ. The V gene lost 4 bases and the J gene lost 7 bases, with 12 bases spanning the gap. This CDR3 is CASSGDPNQPQHF. CDR3 sequence (DNA): TGCGCCAGCAGCGGGGACCCAAACCAGCCCCAGCATTTT.

This clonotype was counted between two and nine times. The V call is TRBV6-5, the J call TRBJ2-1; D is undetermined. The CDR3 spans 11 residues. Germline CDR1 is MNHEY and CDR2 is SVGAGI. Deletions cut 6 bases from V and 4 bases from J, with 4 bases between. CDR3 in amino acids: CASRLYNEQFF. The CDR3 bases are TGTGCCAGCAGACTGTACAATGAGCAGTTCTTC.

The table lists this clonotype with a few counts. This chain joins TRBV28 and TRBJ2-1; D is uncertain. The CDR3 sequence is 12 residues long. Germline V lookup: CDR1 MDHEN, CDR2 SYDVKM. Deletions cut 7 bases from V and 8 bases from J, with 12 bases between. CDR3 coding DNA: TGTGCCAGCAACCCGGCTATGGATGAGCAGTTCTTC. Residues: CASNPAMDEQFF. The full variable domain, rest sourced from reference TRBV28 and TRBJ2-1, is DVKVTQSSRYLVKRTGEKVFLECVQDMDHENMFWYRQDPGLGLRLIYFSYDVKMKEKGDIPEGYSVSREKKERFSLILESASTNQTSMYLCASNPAMDEQFFGPGTRLTVL.

The chain employs TRBV5-1 and TRBJ1-4, with TRBD1 matching 8 bases. The CDR3 covers 14 residues. After removal of 3 bases from V and 8 bases from J, the junction contained 6 bases not matched to a gene. Germline-derived CDR1 and CDR2 are SGHRS and YFSETQ. The CDR3 spells CASSSGQGPEKLFF. The CDR3 DNA follows: TGCGCCAGCAGCTCCGGACAGGGACCCGAAAAACTGTTTTTT.

This clonotype has only a few counts. The chain has TRBV10-3 and TRBJ2-5; D is possibly TRBD2 (5 bases). The J call may be mistaken, given a closer DNA end match to TRBJ2-7. Germline values: CDR1 ENHRY, CDR2 SYGVKD. The length of the CDR3 is 14 residues. The CDR3 loop reads CAISESSGIYEQYF. CDR3 DNA sequence: TGTGCCATCAGTGAGTCGTCGGGGATTTACGAGCAGTACTTC.

There are a few counts of this clonotype. The chain uses TRBV7-2 and TRBJ2-5; 11 nucleotides match TRBD2. The CDR3 extends over 18 amino acids. Trimming took 2 bases from V and 2 from J; bases not matched to a gene: 10. Per germline, CDR1 SGHTA and CDR2 FQGNSA. CDR3 sequence (DNA): TGTGCCAGCAGCTTAACAGGAACTAGCGGGAGTCAACAAGAGACCCAGTACTTC. Translation: CASSLTGTSGSQQETQYF.

This clonotype was seen only a few times. The rearrangement links TRBV7-2 to TRBJ2-3, with D uncertain. Deletions cut 7 bases from V and 4 bases from J, with 12 bases between. The CDR3 loop spans 13 amino acids. Germline CDR1 and CDR2: SGHTA and FQGNSA. Written as DNA, the CDR3 is TGTGCCAGCACCAATAATAGGGCAGATACGCAGTATTTT. Its translation: CASTNNRADTQYF. The variable domain in full, with the rest retrieved from reference TRBV7-2 and TRBJ2-3, is GAGVSQSPSNKVTEKGKDVELRCDPISGHTALYWYRQSLGQGLEFLIYFQGNSAPDKSGLPSDRFSAERTGGSVSTLTIQRTQQEDSAVYLCASTNNRADTQYFGPGTRLTVL.